These 18 T cell receptor beta chains were sequenced from one sample in a study of shared clonotypes between healthy human individuals. Some clones are missing from TCRdb's copy, which holds only in-frame ones; the method was immunoSEQ multiplex PCR. This table has millions of clones, about 95% appearing once. CD45RO-negative, CCR7-positively selected cells formed the naive CD8 fraction, excluding terminally differentiated effector memory CD45RA+ cells. Sequencing was performed on naive CD8+ T cells sorted from blood. Receptors were obtained from a man between 18 and 35 years old in good health.

The chain is built from TRBV7-9 and TRBJ2-1; 9 bases match TRBD1. The CDR3 totals 14 residues. V lost 3 bases, J lost 10 bases, and 7 bases stayed unmatched. The germline V gene encodes CDR1 SEHNR and CDR2 FQNEAQ (reference sequence). The CDR3 DNA is TGTGCCAGCAGCTTGGACAGGGGCCTAAAGGAGCAGTTCTTC. Translation: CASSLDRGLKEQFF. Supplemented by reference TRBV7-9 and TRBJ2-1, the full variable domain reads DTGVSQNPRHKITKRGQNVTFRCDPISEHNRLYWYRQTLGQGPEFLTYFQNEAQLEKSRLLSDRFSAERPKGSFSTLEIQRTEQGDSAMYLCASSLDRGLKEQFFGPGTRLTVL.

This chain links TRBV11-2 with TRBJ1-1; D remains unclear. The CDR3 covers 16 residues. The ends were cut back, 4 bases at V and 0 bases at J, with 15 bases in the middle. The germline V gene encodes CDR1 SGHAT and CDR2 FQNNGV. The CDR3 region is CASSSNTGPMNTEAFF. The CDR3 DNA follows: TGTGCCAGCAGCTCTAACACCGGGCCTATGAACACTGAAGCTTTCTTT.

The V call is TRBV7-9, the J call TRBJ2-3, with TRBD2 matching 8 bases. Trimming took 2 bases from V and 3 from J; bases not matched to a gene: 10. CDR1 and CDR2 (germline): SEHNR, FQNEAQ (reference sequence). The CDR3 has 17 amino acids. In DNA, the CDR3 is TGTGCCAGCAGCTTACCCCGGGGGGGGGTCTGGACAGATACGCAGTATTTT. It encodes CASSLPRGGVWTDTQYF.

The chain has TRBV4-1 and TRBJ2-7, with D possibly called TRBD1 or TRBD2 (5 bases each). Germline CDR1 and CDR2: MGHRA and YSYEKL. V lost 3 bases, J lost 5 bases, and 17 bases lay in between. This CDR3 has 15 amino acids. DNA for the CDR3: TGCGCCAGCAGCCAGGTTTTGGGGACGGGGAACGAGCAGTACTTC. Translation gives CASSQVLGTGNEQYF.

This chain links TRBV9 with TRBJ2-2; 10 bases agree with TRBD2. V shed 2 bases, J shed 7 bases, and the junction held 2 bases outside the gene matches. The germline V gene encodes CDR1 SGDLS and CDR2 YYNGEE. The CDR3 has 14 residues. Here the CDR3 reads CASSVSGGIGELFF. The CDR3 bases are TGTGCCAGCAGCGTTAGCGGGGGGATCGGGGAGCTGTTTTTT. Together with reference TRBV9 and TRBJ2-2, the CDR3 gives the full variable domain: DSGVTQTPKHLITATGQRVTLRCSPRSGDLSVYWYQQSLDQGLQFLIQYYNGEERAKGNILERFSAQQFPDLHSELNLSSLELGDSALYFCASSVSGGIGELFFGEGSRLTVL.

This clone was observed once. The chain links TRBV6-5 to TRBJ1-6, with D hard to call. The germline CDR1 and CDR2 sequences are MNHEY and SVGAGI. This CDR3 comprises 15 residues. Trimming cost V 5 bases and J 9 bases, with 17 bases left between them. The CDR3 here is CASSHRPPEGSPLHF. The CDR3 coding sequence is TGTGCCAGCAGTCACAGACCCCCGGAGGGTTCACCCCTCCACTTT.

This chain connects TRBV6-6 to TRBJ2-7, with D perhaps matching TRBD1 or TRBD2 (6 bases each). CDR1 is MNHNY, CDR2 SVGAGI, per germline (reference sequence). The CDR3 contains 14 residues. The V gene lost 8 bases and the J gene lost 2 bases, with 16 bases spanning the gap. The CDR3 reads CASAMDSGPYEQYF. As DNA, the CDR3 is TGTGCCAGCGCCATGGACAGCGGGCCCTACGAGCAGTACTTC.

The chain is built from TRBV10-1 and TRBJ1-1, with 8 bases aligning to TRBD1. Germline CDR1 WNHNN, CDR2 SYGVQD (reference sequence). The trim removed 4 bases at V and 2 bases at J, leaving 3 bases unmatched. This CDR3 has 14 residues. The CDR3 loop reads CASSGPGGNTEAFF. The CDR3 DNA follows: TGCGCCAGCAGTGGGCCAGGGGGCAACACTGAAGCTTTCTTT.

This clone was observed once. The V call is TRBV5-1, the J call TRBJ1-1; the D gene is possibly TRBD1 (5 bases). The CDR3 is made up of 18 amino acids. Germline values: CDR1 SGHRS, CDR2 YFSETQ. The ends were cut back, 0 bases at V and 0 bases at J, with 18 bases in the middle. The CDR3 here is CASSLVQGGDGMNTEAFF. As DNA, the CDR3 is TGCGCCAGCAGCTTGGTTCAGGGAGGGGACGGAATGAACACTGAAGCTTTCTTT.

The V and J genes are TRBV5-8 and TRBJ2-7; tentatively, D is TRBD1 (6 bases). CDR3 length: 14 residues. Germline lookup yields CDR1 SGHTS and CDR2 YDEGEE. Trimming removed 0 bases from V and 2 bases from J, with 9 bases in between. CDR3 in amino acids: CASSLDQGPYEQYF. The CDR3 DNA sequence: TGTGCCAGCAGCTTGGATCAGGGGCCCTACGAGCAGTACTTC.

This chain uses TRBV7-9 with TRBJ1-4; D unclear. Germline lookup yields CDR1 SEHNR and CDR2 FQNEAQ (reference sequence). The CDR3 consists of 14 residues. The V end lost 8 bases, the J end lost 4 bases, and 14 bases lay between the germline ends. The CDR3 sequence is CASGSPKDNEKLFF. The CDR3 coding sequence is TGTGCCAGCGGATCCCCGAAGGATAATGAAAAACTGTTTTTT.

Worth noting for this clone: This sample includes further DNA sequences coding for the same CDR3. The V call is TRBV7-6, the J call TRBJ2-3, with D unclear. V was shortened by 1 base and J by 0 bases, with 5 bases between the two germline ends. There are 14 residues in the CDR3. Per the germline V gene, CDR1 is SGHVS and CDR2 is FNYEAQ. CDR3 protein: CASSLGPSTDTQYF. The CDR3 DNA follows: TGTGCCAGCAGCTTAGGCCCAAGCACAGATACGCAGTATTTT.

The chain carries TRBV4-1 and TRBJ1-1; TRBD1 aligns across 7 bases. The germline V gene has CDR1 MGHRA and CDR2 YSYEKL. V gave up 5 bases and J gave up 5 bases; unmatched junction bases: 11. The CDR3 totals 15 residues. CDR3 DNA sequence: TGCGCCAGCAGCGAAAGACAGGGTGCAGAAACTGAAGCTTTCTTT. As protein: CASSERQGAETEAFF.

A word on this clone: The same CDR3 arises from other DNA sequences in this sample as well. The chain uses TRBV4-3 and TRBJ2-7; D unresolved. CDR1 is LGHNA, CDR2 YSLEER, per germline. Trimming took off 0 bases at V and 1 base at J, with 10 bases between the two ends. This CDR3 is built from 15 residues. The CDR3 DNA reads TGCGCCAGCAGCCAAGATCTCGGCACTTCCTACGAGCAGTACTTC. Translation: CASSQDLGTSYEQYF.

The J gene is TRBJ1-2, the V gene TRBV5-6; D is undetermined. In germline, CDR1 is SGHDT, CDR2 YYEEEE. The length of the CDR3 is 13 residues. V shed 2 bases and J shed 6 bases, with 11 bases lying between them. The CDR3 loop reads CASSFDLSNGYTF. The CDR3 DNA sequence: TGTGCCAGCAGCTTCGATCTCAGTAATGGCTACACCTTC.

The chain is built from TRBV7-9 and TRBJ2-1, with a tentative D call TRBD2 (6 bases). The CDR3 contains 14 residues. V was trimmed by 8 bases and J by 5 bases, leaving 16 bases between them. Germline CDR1 SEHNR, CDR2 FQNEAQ (reference sequence). The CDR3 region has the DNA TGTGCCAGCGCGACTAGGATAATCGACAATGAGCAGTTCTTC. Translating it yields CASATRIIDNEQFF.

The chain employs TRBV11-2 and TRBJ2-1, with D unclear. The ends were cut back, 3 bases at V and 8 bases at J, with 17 bases in the middle. CDR3 length: 15 residues. CDR1 is SGHAT, CDR2 FQNNGV, per germline. The CDR3 bases are TGTGCCAGCAGCTTCAGCGCATCCCTGGCGGATGAGCAGTTCTTC. This codes for CASSFSASLADEQFF.

The CDR3 DNA sequence: TGTGCCAGCATCCTACGGCAAGGGACTAACTATGGCTACACCTTC. It codes for CASILRQGTNYGYTF. This chain connects TRBV6-5 to TRBJ1-2; D ambiguous. Germline-derived CDR1 and CDR2 are MNHEY and SVGAGI. With 7 bases removed from V and 0 bases from J, the gap between germline ends came to 15 bases. The CDR3 sequence is 15 residues long.